A single sample gave rise to the 4 T cell receptor beta chains below, sequenced in a study of regulatory T cells in long-lasting Graves disease. Combining iRepertoire HTBI primers with Arm-PCR of CDR3 regions, the authors built TCR beta libraries. TCRdb re-called the multiplex PCR reads through MiXCR, storing one row per CDR3 protein. The sample has roughly 500,000 distinct CDR3 sequences, 20% to 25% seen once; the top ten hold roughly 14%. Time point: persistent/refractory GD, antithyroid drugs over 5 years with positive TRAb. Making the TCR library involved RNA that had been extracted from PBMCs. The input for sequencing was peripheral blood mononuclear cells (PBMCs), taken when the disease was refractory, from a patient treated with antithyroid drugs. The receptors shown here come from a female donor with Graves disease.

The sample holds many counts of this clonotype. The CDR3 coding sequence is TGTGCCAGCAGTTACGCCGGGGCCCGGCAGCCCCAGCATTTT. Protein product: CASSYAGARQPQHF. J is TRBJ1-5 and V is TRBV6-2 or TRBV6-3, with D possibly matching TRBD1 (5 bases). The CDR3 runs to 14 residues. Germline values: CDR1 MNHEY, CDR2 SVGEGT. V was trimmed by 2 bases and J by 7 bases, leaving 12 bases between them.

This clonotype was found many times. The chain has TRBV7-8 and TRBJ2-5; D gene ambiguous. V shed 2 bases and J shed 0 bases, with 10 bases lying between them. There are 15 residues in the CDR3. Germline lookup yields CDR1 SGHVS and CDR2 FQNEAQ. CDR3 sequence: CASSLYNRHQETQYF. As DNA, the CDR3 is TGTGCCAGCAGCTTATATAACAGACACCAAGAGACCCAGTACTTC.

This rearrangement joins TRBV5-1 to TRBJ1-2, with a possible D match to TRBD1 (5 bases). CDR3 length equals 13 residues. Per the germline V gene, CDR1 is SGHRS and CDR2 is YFSETQ. The V end lost 4 bases, the J end lost 10 bases, and 17 bases lay between the germline ends. Here the CDR3 reads CASSLSGGVDYTF. As DNA, the CDR3 is TGCGCCAGCAGCCTCTCTGGGGGGGTTGACTACACCTTC. The complete variable domain, with remaining parts taken from reference TRBV5-1 and TRBJ1-2, reads KAGVTQTPRYLIKTRGQQVTLSCSPISGHRSVSWYQQTPGQGLQFLFEYFSETQRNKGNFPGRFSGRQFSNSRSEMNVSTLELGDSALYLCASSLSGGVDYTFGSGTRLTVV.

This clonotype was counted a few times. The chain has TRBV20-1 and TRBJ2-5; D is unresolved. The V end was cut by 3 bases, the J end by 7 bases, with 12 bases between. The CDR3 covers 12 residues. CDR1 DFQATT and CDR2 SNEGSKA come from the germline V gene (reference sequence). The CDR3 reads CSARGIDGTQYF. The CDR3 bases are TGCAGTGCTAGGGGCATTGACGGGACCCAGTACTTC.